Below, 27 T cell receptor beta chains from the same sample are listed, as sequenced in a study of T cells in Graves' hyperthyroidism and ophthalmopathy. RNA transcripts yielded amplified TCR beta CDR3 regions. Carried out on the TCR CDR3, a first-round RT-PCR used the HTBI primer set. TCRdb re-called the multiplex PCR reads through MiXCR, storing one row per CDR3 protein. There are a few hundred thousand distinct CDR3 sequences in the sample; approximately 20% occur only once, and about 4% lies in the top ten. Source material: blood. These TCRs come from a woman between 18 and 30 years old with Graves' hyperthyroidism.

This clonotype was counted many times. The V and J genes are TRBV6-1 and TRBJ2-7, with 9 bases aligning to TRBD1. V was clipped by 5 bases and J by 5 bases; unmatched bases: 10. Germline V gene sequence: CDR1 MNHNS, CDR2 SASEGT. There are 15 residues in the CDR3. CDR3 nucleotides: TGTGCCAGCAGTAAAAACCGGGACAGGGTCGACGAGCAGTACTTC. This codes for CASSKNRDRVDEQYF.

This clonotype was counted ten times or more. V usage is TRBV12-3 or TRBV12-4 and J usage is TRBJ1-1, with D perhaps matching TRBD1 (5 bases). This CDR3 contains 14 residues. The V end lost 2 bases, the J end lost 1 base, and 8 bases lay between the germline ends. This CDR3 reads CASSLRQSNTEAFF. The DNA for the CDR3 is TGTGCCAGCAGTTTACGACAGTCGAACACTGAAGCTTTCTTT.

V and J are TRBV7-9 and TRBJ1-4, with D possibly TRBD1 on 5 matching bases. The CDR3 spans 14 residues. Trimming pared 5 bases from V and 4 bases from J, leaving 11 bases between. Germline V gene sequence: CDR1 SEHNR, CDR2 FQNEAQ (reference sequence). CDR3 nucleotide sequence: TGTGCCAGCAGCCATCAGGGAGGTAATGAAAAACTGTTTTTT. Its translation: CASSHQGGNEKLFF.

This clonotype was observed a handful of times. The chain has TRBV18 and TRBJ1-1, with 7 bases that match TRBD1. V shed 6 bases and J 5 bases; nucleotides not matched to a gene: 9. Looked up from germline, CDR1 is KGHSH and CDR2 is LQKENI. CDR3 length: 14 residues. The CDR3 loop is CASSPGQEMTEAFF. The CDR3 DNA reads TGTGCCAGCTCCCCCGGACAGGAAATGACTGAAGCTTTCTTT.

This clonotype was counted at least ten times. The CDR3 bases are TGCGCCAGCAGCTTGGTGGGGGGCCACGAGCAGTACTTC. Translation: CASSLVGGHEQYF. The J gene is TRBJ2-7, the V gene TRBV5-1; D assignment may be TRBD1 or TRBD2 (6 bases each). V lost 0 bases, J lost 5 bases, and 9 bases lay in between. The germline V gene encodes CDR1 SGHRS and CDR2 YFSETQ. This CDR3 contains 13 residues. Full variable domain (outside the CDR3, taken from reference TRBV5-1 and TRBJ2-7): KAGVTQTPRYLIKTRGQQVTLSCSPISGHRSVSWYQQTPGQGLQFLFEYFSETQRNKGNFPGRFSGRQFSNSRSEMNVSTLELGDSALYLCASSLVGGHEQYFGPGTRLTVT.

This clonotype was counted ten times or more. An end of the junction differs from the germline gene, which may be a read error. The CDR3 DNA reads as TGTGCCAGCAGCTGGGGCGGCACTGAAGCTCTCTTT. Protein: CASSWGGTEALF. The rearrangement joins TRBV7-9 to TRBJ1-1; a weak D match, TRBD1 (5 bases). The CDR3 is 12 residues long. The germline V gene has CDR1 SEHNR and CDR2 FQNEAQ (reference sequence).

This clonotype was observed at least ten times. The chain links TRBV20-1 to TRBJ1-1; D is unclear. This CDR3 contains 12 residues. Trimming removed 0 bases from V and 1 base from J, with 3 bases in between. Germline V gene sequence: CDR1 DFQATT, CDR2 SNEGSKA (reference sequence). The CDR3 is CSARDGNTEAFF. CDR3 nucleotides: TGCAGTGCTAGAGATGGGAACACTGAAGCTTTCTTT.

This clonotype was found a few times. The V and J genes are TRBV6-1 and TRBJ2-5; TRBD2 matches 11 bases. Germline values: CDR1 MNHNS, CDR2 SASEGT. The CDR3 extends over 19 amino acids. J was trimmed by 0 bases and V by 5 bases; bases with no gene match: 14. CDR3 protein: CASSKLAGVLSLYQETQYF. CDR3 bases: TGTGCCAGCAGTAAACTAGCGGGGGTCCTTTCCTTGTACCAAGAGACCCAGTACTTC.

This clonotype was picked up a small number of times. The chain has TRBV7-2 and TRBJ2-7; 9 bases agree with TRBD2. Per germline, CDR1 SGHTA and CDR2 FQGNSA. With V trimmed by 0 bases and J by 2 bases, 5 bases remained unmatched. The CDR3 length is 16 residues. CDR3 in DNA: TGTGCCAGCAGCTTAGCGGGGACTAGCAAGACCTACGAGCAGTACTTC. Its translation: CASSLAGTSKTYEQYF.

In its sample, this clonotype was seen many times. J is TRBJ1-1 and V is TRBV9, with 9 bases matching TRBD1. Germline V gives CDR1 SGDLS, CDR2 YYNGEE. Trimming removed 0 bases from V and 1 base from J; junction bases left unmatched: 4. The CDR3 runs to 16 residues. The CDR3 spells CASSVEQGAENTEAFF. The CDR3 DNA sequence: TGTGCCAGCAGCGTAGAACAGGGGGCGGAGAACACTGAAGCTTTCTTT.

This clonotype was counted many times. The rearrangement uses TRBV6-2 or TRBV6-3 and TRBJ2-3, with D maybe TRBD2 (6 bases). The germline V gene has CDR1 MNHEY and CDR2 SVGEGT. V was cut by 2 bases and J by 6 bases, with 6 bases left in between. This CDR3 has 12 residues. The CDR3 is CASSYGRDTQYF. The CDR3 nucleotides are TGTGCCAGCAGTTACGGGAGGGATACGCAGTATTTT.

The V call is TRBV20-1, the J call TRBJ1-2, with TRBD1 matching over 8 bases. V trimming: 2 bases; J trimming: 7 bases; junction bases outside the gene matches: 9. This CDR3 comprises 14 residues. From germline, CDR1 is DFQATT and CDR2 SNEGSKA (reference sequence). The CDR3 sequence is CSARHGQGGSGYTF. CDR3 sequence (DNA): TGCAGTGCTAGACACGGACAGGGCGGGTCTGGCTACACCTTC.

This clonotype was recorded at least ten times. V is TRBV6-1 and J is TRBJ2-7, with a possible D match to TRBD2 (5 bases). Trimming shortened V by 6 bases and J by 0 bases, and 15 bases separated the two germline ends. Germline V gene lookup returns CDR1 MNHNS and CDR2 SASEGT. The CDR3 spans 15 residues. CDR3 DNA: TGTGCCAGCAGCCGCGGACCGGGGAGCTCCTACGAGCAGTACTTC. It codes for CASSRGPGSSYEQYF.

CDR3: CAIKADRGHGTEAFF. As DNA, the CDR3 is TGTGCCATCAAAGCAGACAGGGGCCACGGCACTGAAGCTTTCTTT. The chain links TRBV10-3 to TRBJ1-1; 8 bases fit TRBD1. The V gene's germline CDR1 is ENHRY and CDR2 SYGVKD. Germline trimming cut 7 bases from V and 4 bases from J; bases unmatched to any gene: 11. This CDR3 spans 15 amino acids.

The chain employs TRBV6-1 and TRBJ1-5, with a weak D call TRBD1 (5 bases). V gave up 4 bases and J gave up 3 bases, with 19 bases separating them. This CDR3 spans 17 amino acids. Germline assignment: CDR1 MNHNS and CDR2 SASEGT. In nucleotides, the CDR3 is TGTGCCAGCAGTGCGGCGGTCCAGGGCACCTTCAATCAGCCCCAGCATTTT. Its translation: CASSAAVQGTFNQPQHF.

This clonotype was detected many times. V is TRBV29-1 and J is TRBJ2-5; no definite D call. The CDR3 contains 11 residues. Trimming removed 5 bases at V and 7 bases at J, with 11 bases between. CDR1 is SQVTM and CDR2 is ANQGSEA in the germline V gene. The CDR3 DNA is TGCAGCGTTAGGATCCGCGGGACCCAGTACTTC. This codes for CSVRIRGTQYF.

This clonotype showed up many times. The rearrangement joins TRBV6-1 to TRBJ1-1; 11 positions match TRBD1. V gave up 6 bases and J gave up 4 bases; unmatched junction bases: 7. The length of the CDR3 is 15 residues. Germline V CDR1 and CDR2: MNHNS, SASEGT. CDR3 sequence: CASSGQGAVGTEAFF. The CDR3 DNA reads TGTGCCAGCAGCGGACAGGGGGCGGTGGGCACTGAAGCTTTCTTT.

The chain recombines TRBV12-3 or TRBV12-4 with TRBJ2-5; D perhaps matches TRBD2 (7 bases). Trimming stripped 10 bases from V and 9 bases from J, with 15 bases between. The CDR3 is made up of 11 amino acids. The DNA for the CDR3 is TGTGCCACCAGATTAGGGGGGGCCCAGTACTTC. Its protein is CATRLGGAQYF.

Ten or more counts support this clonotype. V usage is TRBV19 and J usage is TRBJ2-6, with 7 bases identical to TRBD1. The CDR3 has 14 residues. With 11 bases clipped from V and 2 bases from J, the junction kept 6 bases outside the gene matches. Germline V lookup: CDR1 LNHDA, CDR2 SQIVND (reference sequence). The CDR3 region has the DNA TGTGCCGCCCACAGGGGAGCTGGGGCCAACGTCCTGACTTTC. The encoded protein is CAAHRGAGANVLTF. The full variable domain, its missing parts supplied by reference TRBV19 and TRBJ2-6, is DGGITQSPKYLFRKEGQNVTLSCEQNLNHDAMYWYRQDPGQGLRLIYYSQIVNDFQKGDIAEGYSVSREKKESFPLTVTSAQKNPTAFYLCAAHRGAGANVLTFGAGSRLTVL.

In its sample, this clonotype was seen many times. V gene TRBV5-1 combines with J gene TRBJ2-7, with a tentative D call TRBD2 (5 bases). The CDR3 is made up of 16 amino acids. The V gene's germline CDR1 is SGHRS and CDR2 YFSETQ. Trimming shortened V by 0 bases and J by 0 bases, and 13 bases separated the two germline ends. CDR3 residues: CASSLAGGYSSYEQYF. CDR3 DNA: TGCGCCAGCAGCTTGGCCGGCGGGTATAGCTCCTACGAGCAGTACTTC.

This clonotype was counted many times. V usage is TRBV7-8 and J usage is TRBJ1-3; 9 bases line up with TRBD1. The germline V gene encodes CDR1 SGHVS and CDR2 FQNEAQ. V lost 5 bases and J lost 0; bases outside the gene matches: 5. The CDR3 spans 16 residues. CDR3 protein: CASSRGTGNSGNTIYF. CDR3 in DNA: TGTGCCAGCAGCCGAGGGACAGGGAACTCTGGAAACACCATATATTTT.

This clonotype showed up many times. The V call is TRBV18, the J call TRBJ2-5; D possibly matches TRBD1 or TRBD2 (5 bases each). CDR1 and CDR2 from the germline V gene are KGHSH and LQKENI. Trimming removed 1 base from V and 3 bases from J, with 12 bases in between. The CDR3 length is 15 residues. DNA for the CDR3: TGTGCCAGCTCACCACGAGAGGGGCTGGAAGAGACCCAGTACTTC. Protein product: CASSPREGLEETQYF.

Comments on this clonotype: A much larger clone differs by one base, so this may be a read error. The rearrangement links TRBV12-3 or TRBV12-4 to TRBJ1-1; no definite D call. The length of the CDR3 is 11 residues. Here the CDR3 reads CASSLISEACF. As DNA, the CDR3 is TGTGCCAGCAGTTTAATTTCTGAAGCTTGCTTT.

This clonotype was picked up many times. The chain carries TRBV5-1 and TRBJ2-7; D is possibly TRBD1 or TRBD2 (5 bases each). Trimming left V 2 bases short and J 2 bases short, with 11 bases between. The CDR3 is made up of 14 amino acids. CDR1 and CDR2 (germline): SGHRS, YFSETQ. The CDR3 DNA follows: TGCGCCAGCAGCTTCCATGAGGGGACCTACGAGCAGTACTTC. This codes for CASSFHEGTYEQYF.

This clonotype was seen repeatedly, ten times or more. A much larger clone differs from this one at a single base, so this may be a read error. CDR3 bases: TGTGCCAGCAGTTGGGGGTATAGTGAGAACACTGAAGCTTCCTTT. Protein product: CASSWGYSENTEASF. The chain combines TRBV6-5 with TRBJ1-1; TRBD1 might be the D (5 bases). Germline lookup yields CDR1 MNHEY and CDR2 SVGAGI. The CDR3 length is 15 residues.

This clonotype appeared many times. The rearrangement links TRBV5-1 to TRBJ1-5; D gene ambiguous. The V end was cut by 0 bases, the J end by 3 bases, with 7 bases between. Germline lookup yields CDR1 SGHRS and CDR2 YFSETQ. The CDR3 runs 14 residues. Written as DNA, the CDR3 is TGCGCCAGCAGCTTGGACGGATACAATCAGCCCCAGCATTTT. Translation gives CASSLDGYNQPQHF.

This clonotype was seen repeatedly, ten times or more. V and J are TRBV12-3 or TRBV12-4 and TRBJ2-2; D gene ambiguous. CDR3 length: 14 amino acids. Trimming stripped 3 bases from V and 0 bases from J, with 5 bases between. Here the CDR3 DNA reads TGTGCCAGCAGTTTTTGGCCGAACACCGGGGAGCTGTTTTTT. This sequence encodes CASSFWPNTGELFF.